The rows below give T cell receptor beta chains drawn from one sample of a study of blood T cells in healthy people across ages. MiXCR was run by TCRdb on the 5' RACE reads, yielding one entry per CDR3 protein. The sample lists about a million distinct CDR3 sequences; just over 50% were seen once. The specimen was blood. The receptors originated from an older woman in good health. The CDR3 runs from the conserved cysteine through the conserved F or W. The D gene is left open where the match is weak. Clone sizes are given selectively: once, few, many, or a class where the clone is expanded.

NA	TRBV28	NA	TRBJ2-4	TGTGCCATCGGCGGACCCTCCAAAAACATTCAGTACTTC	CAIGGPSKNIQYF
NA	TRBV29-1	TRBD2	TRBJ2-2	TGCAGCGTAGGAGGTCTAGCGGCTAACACCGGGGAGCTGTTTTTT	CSVGGLAANTGELFF
many	TRBV27	NA	TRBJ2-3	TGTGCCAGCAGTTTAGGGGGGGATACGCAGTATTTT	CASSLGGDTQYF
NA	TRBV13	NA	TRBJ1-6	TGTGCCAGCAGCTTAGGGTCGGGGTTTTCACCCCTCCACTTT	CASSLGSGFSPLHF
NA	TRBV10-3	TRBD1	TRBJ2-3	TGTGCCATCAGGACCGGACAGGGGGATACGCAGTATTTT	CAIRTGQGDTQYF
NA	TRBV6-2/TRBV6-3	TRBD2	TRBJ2-5	TGTGCCAGCAGTCCCTGGAGTAGCGGGAGGCCAGAGACCCAGTACTTC	CASSPWSSGRPETQYF
few	TRBV7-6	TRBD1	TRBJ2-3	TGTGCCAGCAGCTTATTTGGTCGCGGACAGGGCTCAGATACGCAGTATTTT	CASSLFGRGQGSDTQYF
NA	TRBV30	NA	TRBJ1-2	TGTGCCTGGAGTGTTACCCGTGGCTACACCTTC	CAWSVTRGYTF
few	TRBV11-1	TRBD1	TRBJ2-1	TGTGCCAGCACCCCGAATGGGCAGGGGGCGAGGTATGAGCAGTTCTTC	CASTPNGQGARYEQFF
few	TRBV29-1	NA	TRBJ1-2	TGCAGCGTTGGGGGCCGGGCGCGAGGGAACTACACCTTC	CSVGGRARGNYTF
NA	TRBV20-1	NA	TRBJ1-4	TGCAGTGCGAGGGGCACCTCTAATGAAAAACTGTTTTTT	CSARGTSNEKLFF
NA	TRBV15	NA	TRBJ1-1	TGTGCCACCAGCAGTCCGGGGTCTGAAGCTTTCTTT	CATSSPGSEAFF
NA	TRBV20-1	TRBD2	TRBJ2-7	TGCAGTGGCGGCGGGAGTGCCTACGAGCAGTACTTC	CSGGGSAYEQYF
NA	TRBV28	NA	TRBJ2-4	TGTGCCAGCAGTCGTGCCTCCGTCGGGGGTCAGTACTTC	CASSRASVGGQYF
few	TRBV11-2	NA	TRBJ2-7	TGTGCCAGCAGCCCCTCGGGCGGGTTTAGCTCCTACGAGCAGTACTTC	CASSPSGGFSSYEQYF
few	TRBV20-1	NA	TRBJ2-5	TGCAGTGCTAGGCACCGGGCCCGTCTTCCAGAGACCCAGTACTTC	CSARHRARLPETQYF